This entry lists 19 T cell receptor beta chains sequenced from one sample in a study of blood T cell repertoires in COVID-19. Profiling relied on immunoSEQ multiplex PCR, and the TCRdb table lists in-frame clones only, not all of them. Of around 91,000 clones listed, 70% to 80% are singletons. The sequencing input was peripheral blood. Receptors originate from a woman of 80 years or more with active or convalescent COVID-19.

The chain has TRBV19 and TRBJ2-1; no firm D call. Germline-derived CDR1 and CDR2 are LNHDA and SQIVND (reference sequence). This CDR3 comprises 14 residues. Deletions cut 8 bases from V and 2 bases from J, with 13 bases between. In nucleotides, the CDR3 is TGTGCCAGTTCGCCGATCGCGACCTACAATGAGCAGTTCTTC. Its protein product is CASSPIATYNEQFF.

Points on this clone: The junction departs from the called germline gene at one end, perhaps through a read error. The gene calls are TRBV5-1 and TRBJ1-1; TRBD1 is a possible D gene (5 bases). This CDR3 is built from 14 residues. Germline CDR1 and CDR2: SGHRS and YFSETQ. CDR3 sequence reads: CASSWGELDTEAFF. DNA for the CDR3: TGTGCCAGCAGTTGGGGGGAGCTAGACACTGAAGCTTTCTTT.

The chain employs TRBV5-4 and TRBJ2-3; TRBD2 matches 7 bases. From germline, CDR1 is SGHNT and CDR2 YYREEE (reference sequence). This CDR3 is 16 amino acids long. The trim removed 3 bases at V and 2 bases at J, leaving 9 bases unmatched. CDR3 amino acids: CASSWGAGLSTDTQYF. In DNA form, the CDR3 reads TGTGCCAGCAGCTGGGGAGCGGGACTTTCCACAGATACGCAGTATTTT.

This clone was seen a handful of times. V is TRBV19 and J is TRBJ1-1; weak D call: TRBD1 (6 bases). The CDR3 covers 13 residues. V lost 3 bases and J 8 bases, leaving 13 bases between the germline ends. Per germline, CDR1 LNHDA and CDR2 SQIVND (reference sequence). The CDR3 loop is CASSIGWTAEAFF. The CDR3 DNA sequence: TGTGCCAGTAGTATTGGGTGGACAGCAGAAGCTTTCTTT.

This sequence joins TRBV4-2 and TRBJ2-1; 12 nucleotides align to TRBD2. The V segment lost 1 base and the J segment 6 bases; nucleotides outside the gene matches: 1. Germline CDR1 and CDR2: LGHNA and YNFKEQ. The CDR3 spans 15 residues. The CDR3 here is CASSQGTSGANEQFF. CDR3 bases: TGTGCCAGCAGCCAAGGGACTAGCGGGGCCAATGAGCAGTTCTTC.

The chain joins TRBV7-9 to TRBJ2-1; D might be TRBD2 (5 bases). The CDR3 is 12 residues long. In germline, CDR1 is SEHNR, CDR2 FQNEAQ (reference sequence). V was shortened by 3 bases and J by 7 bases, with 7 bases between the two germline ends. This CDR3 is CASSFSGNEQFF. The CDR3 DNA is TGTGCCAGCAGCTTTTCGGGGAATGAGCAGTTCTTC. The full variable domain, its missing parts supplied by reference TRBV7-9 and TRBJ2-1, is DTGVSQNPRHKITKRGQNVTFRCDPISEHNRLYWYRQTLGQGPEFLTYFQNEAQLEKSRLLSDRFSAERPKGSFSTLEIQRTEQGDSAMYLCASSFSGNEQFFGPGTRLTVL.

This clone showed up just a few times. The V call is TRBV4-1, the J call TRBJ1-2; no clear D. V was shortened by 0 bases and J by 0 bases, with 11 bases between the two germline ends. The CDR3 totals 16 residues. The germline gives CDR1 MGHRA, CDR2 YSYEKL. The CDR3, as DNA: TGCGCCAGCAGCCAAGATTGGGCGAATACTAACTATGGCTACACCTTC. It yields the protein CASSQDWANTNYGYTF.

V is TRBV5-1 and J is TRBJ2-5; 7 nucleotides match TRBD1. Germline lookup yields CDR1 SGHRS and CDR2 YFSETQ. After removal of 4 bases from V and 2 bases from J, the junction contained 5 bases not matched to a gene. This CDR3 contains 14 residues. CDR3 nucleotide sequence: TGCGCCAGCAGCCCGACAGGGATGCAAGAGACCCAGTACTTC. Its protein is CASSPTGMQETQYF.

This chain connects TRBV6-2 or TRBV6-3 to TRBJ2-1; the D gene is possibly TRBD1 (7 bases). Trimming removed 3 bases from V and 10 bases from J, with 19 bases in between. The CDR3 extends over 15 amino acids. Germline-derived CDR1 and CDR2 are MNHEY and SVGEGT. CDR3 in amino acids: CASSYVGLPGGEQFF. The CDR3 nucleotides read TGTGCCAGCAGTTATGTTGGACTGCCAGGGGGGGAGCAGTTCTTC.

The rearrangement uses TRBV10-3 and TRBJ1-5; possible D gene TRBD1, 6 bases. CDR3 size: 14 residues. V lost 10 bases, J lost 2 bases, and 15 bases lay in between. Per the germline V gene, CDR1 is ENHRY and CDR2 is SYGVKD. The CDR3 nucleotides read TGTGCCACTTCCCCAGGGGACGGCAATCAGCCCCAGCATTTT. Translation: CATSPGDGNQPQHF.

The rearrangement links TRBV9 to TRBJ2-5; 7 nucleotides align to TRBD2. Germline lookup yields CDR1 SGDLS and CDR2 YYNGEE. The CDR3 sequence is 16 residues long. The trim removed 4 bases at V and 5 bases at J, leaving 14 bases unmatched. In nucleotides, the CDR3 is TGTGCCAGCAGCCCCCGAGTCGGGGGGATGGGTGAGACCCAGTACTTC. Its translation is CASSPRVGGMGETQYF.

This chain joins TRBV28 and TRBJ1-5, with TRBD1 matching 8 bases. With 5 bases clipped from V and 6 bases from J, the junction kept 9 bases outside the gene matches. This CDR3 contains 15 residues. Germline V gives CDR1 MDHEN, CDR2 SYDVKM. The CDR3 reads CASSPGQGWTQPQHF. CDR3 coding DNA: TGTGCCAGCAGTCCCGGACAGGGCTGGACTCAGCCCCAGCATTTT.

This clone was picked up many times. The rearrangement uses TRBV5-6 and TRBJ2-5; TRBD1 matches at 8 bases. There are 15 residues in the CDR3. The germline V gene has CDR1 SGHDT and CDR2 YYEEEE. Trimming at V came to 0 bases and at J to 3 bases, leaving 4 bases not matched to a gene. Written as DNA, the CDR3 is TGTGCCAGCAGCTTGGCCCGGACAGGGAAAGAGACCCAGTACTTC. As protein: CASSLARTGKETQYF.

The chain links TRBV4-3 to TRBJ1-2, with TRBD1 as a possible D gene (6 bases). Germline V gives CDR1 LGHNA, CDR2 YSLEER. V was trimmed by 2 bases and J by 4 bases, leaving 17 bases between them. This CDR3 contains 16 residues. The CDR3 here is CASSQFKGDMGYGYTF. CDR3 sequence (DNA): TGCGCCAGCAGCCAATTTAAGGGGGACATGGGCTATGGCTACACCTTC.

This clone was detected only once. The chain combines TRBV6-2 or TRBV6-3 with TRBJ2-7; 9 nucleotides align to TRBD2. The CDR3 spans 17 residues. CDR1 MNHEY and CDR2 SVGEGT come from the germline V gene. With V trimmed by 8 bases and J by 4 bases, 18 bases remained unmatched. The DNA of the CDR3 is TGTGCCAGCGGCCAACCTTTAGTAGCGGGAGTTGGGTACGAGCAGTACTTC. It codes for CASGQPLVAGVGYEQYF.

The chain carries TRBV28 and TRBJ1-3; possible D gene TRBD1, 6 bases. Trimming shortened V by 5 bases and J by 0 bases, and 17 bases separated the two germline ends. Germline V lookup: CDR1 MDHEN, CDR2 SYDVKM. This CDR3 region has 17 residues. CDR3 DNA: TGTGCCAGCAGTCCGGGGGGGGGCGTCCTCTCTGGAAACACCATATATTTT. It codes for CASSPGGGVLSGNTIYF. The full variable domain, rest sourced from reference TRBV28 and TRBJ1-3, is DVKVTQSSRYLVKRTGEKVFLECVQDMDHENMFWYRQDPGLGLRLIYFSYDVKMKEKGDIPEGYSVSREKKERFSLILESASTNQTSMYLCASSPGGGVLSGNTIYFGEGSWLTVV.

The table lists this clone with a few counts. The V call is TRBV25-1, the J call TRBJ1-2; the match to TRBD1 covers 7 bases. The V gene's germline CDR1 is MGHDK and CDR2 SYGVNS. CDR3 size: 14 residues. V lost 4 bases and J lost 5; bases outside the gene matches: 7. Here the CDR3 DNA reads TGTGCCAGCAGTGGGGGGACAGACAGATATGGCTACACCTTC. It yields the protein CASSGGTDRYGYTF.

This chain joins TRBV19 and TRBJ2-5; a possible D gene is TRBD1 (6 bases). Germline V CDR1 and CDR2: LNHDA, SQIVND (reference sequence). The CDR3 sequence is 14 residues long. Between the trimmed V and J ends, which lost 3 bases and 1 base, there was a span of 9 bases. The CDR3 loop reads CASSMGRGQETQYF. The DNA of the CDR3 is TGTGCCAGTAGTATGGGCAGGGGCCAAGAGACCCAGTACTTC.

In its sample, this clone was seen a few times. V is TRBV18 and J is TRBJ2-1; D call uncertain. The CDR3 sequence is 12 residues long. The germline gives CDR1 KGHSH, CDR2 LQKENI. Trimming left V 5 bases short and J 7 bases short, with 9 bases between. As DNA, the CDR3 is TGTGCCAGCTCATCCCGAGCAAATGAGCAGTTCTTC. Amino acids: CASSSRANEQFF.